This T cell receptor beta chain is from a study of cytomegalovirus exposure and HLA in healthy donors. Study at large: Among around 200 million T cells, an earlier analysis found 90 million to 130 million unique TCR beta sequences.

CDR3 length equals 18 residues. The V gene end was trimmed by 4 bases and the J gene end by 5 bases; junction bases not matched to a gene: 13. From germline, CDR1 is MDHEN and CDR2 SYDVKM. The PCR ran on 60 Vbeta and 13 Jbeta primers. Profiled with immunoSEQ multiplex PCR; TCRdb holds only in-frame clones, not every one. The sample contains approximately 150,000 clones, 84% of which appear only once. The donors (healthy individuals) were bone marrow donors. Specimen: PBMCs. This receptor was obtained from a boy aged 2-9 years in good health and CMV-seronegative. The chain recombines TRBV28 with TRBJ2-1, with 11 bases identical to TRBD2. In nucleotides, the CDR3 is TGTGCCAGCAGTTCGCCTAGACTAGCGGGATGGATCAACAATGAGCAGTTCTTC. Residues: CASSSPRLAGWINNEQFF.